Listed here are 9 T cell receptor beta chains from one sample, sequenced in a study of T cell responses to AZD1222 COVID-19 vaccine. Assay used: immunoSEQ multiplex PCR; TCRdb lists only in-frame clones, some missing. The repertoire has some 95,000 clones, roughly nine tenths of them found once; the top ten carry about 3.9%. The material was peripheral blood, obtained on day 0 of AZD1222 vaccination. These TCRs come from an adult in good health.

J is TRBJ2-2 and V is TRBV12-5; possible D gene TRBD2, 5 bases. V lost 3 bases, J lost 6 bases, and 14 bases lay in between. This CDR3 contains 15 residues. Per the germline V gene, CDR1 is LGHNT and CDR2 is FRNRAP. The CDR3 loop reads CASGLERQLAGELFF. CDR3 DNA: TGTGCTAGTGGTTTAGAGAGGCAACTAGCCGGGGAGCTGTTTTTT.

V and J are TRBV7-6 and TRBJ2-5; D gene unclear. With 6 bases removed from V and 5 bases from J, the gap between germline ends came to 16 bases. In germline, CDR1 is SGHVS, CDR2 FNYEAQ. This CDR3 contains 14 residues. CDR3 nucleotide sequence: TGTGCCAGCAGTTTCCGGTCCAGTCGGGAGACCCAGTACTTC. Residues: CASSFRSSRETQYF.

V usage is TRBV27 and J usage is TRBJ1-1; TRBD1 might be the D (5 bases). V was clipped by 7 bases and J by 1 base, with 16 bases between them. This CDR3 comprises 15 residues. CDR1 is MNHEY, CDR2 SMNVEV, per germline (reference sequence). The CDR3 is CASKQETGRNTEAFF. The CDR3 coding sequence is TGTGCCAGCAAGCAGGAGACGGGGCGGAACACTGAAGCTTTCTTT.

The rearrangement links TRBV7-9 to TRBJ1-5; D gene unclear. The CDR3 covers 14 residues. Per the germline V gene, CDR1 is SEHNR and CDR2 is FQNEAQ (reference sequence). Trimming removed 5 bases from V and 3 bases from J, with 11 bases in between. The CDR3 here is CASSEGRFNQPQHF. The DNA for the CDR3 is TGTGCCAGCAGCGAAGGCAGGTTCAATCAGCCCCAGCATTTT.

The chain combines TRBV6-5 with TRBJ1-4; D is ambiguous. Trimming cost V 0 bases and J 8 bases, with 7 bases left between them. Germline V gene data show CDR1 as MNHEY and CDR2 as SVGAGI. CDR3 length: 13 residues. CDR3 DNA: TGTGCCAGCAGTTACTCGCCGGAAGAAAAACTGTTTTTT. Translation gives CASSYSPEEKLFF.

This rearrangement joins TRBV30 to TRBJ1-4; D possibly corresponds to TRBD1 (5 bases). The CDR3 spans 13 residues. V was shortened by 8 bases and J by 3 bases, with 13 bases between the two germline ends. The germline V gene has CDR1 GTSNPN and CDR2 SVGIG (reference sequence). The CDR3 is CAGMTVPNEKLFF. CDR3 sequence (DNA): TGTGCCGGCATGACAGTTCCTAATGAAAAACTGTTTTTT.

V is TRBV29-1 and J is TRBJ2-5; 8 bases are a match to TRBD2. The CDR3 is 12 amino acids. Trimming cost V 6 bases and J 4 bases; bases outside gene matches: 4. Germline CDR1 SQVTM, CDR2 ANQGSEA. The CDR3 here is CSVFGGGETQYF. As DNA, the CDR3 is TGCAGCGTGTTCGGGGGGGGAGAGACCCAGTACTTC.

The chain combines TRBV5-5 with TRBJ1-1; tentatively, D is TRBD1 (6 bases). The length of the CDR3 is 16 residues. Germline CDR1 and CDR2: SGHKS and YYEKEE (reference sequence). Trimming cost V 0 bases and J 0 bases, with 12 bases left between them. The CDR3: CASSLGGGLLNTEAFF. The CDR3 nucleotides are TGTGCCAGCAGCTTGGGTGGGGGGCTGCTGAACACTGAAGCTTTCTTT.

CDR3 residues: CAWSGTSNQPQHF. The CDR3 DNA reads as TGTGCCTGGAGTGGTACAAGCAATCAGCCCCAGCATTTT. V usage is TRBV30 and J usage is TRBJ1-5; no reliable D call. CDR1 is GTSNPN, CDR2 SVGIG, per germline (reference sequence). This CDR3 is 13 amino acids long. The V and J ends lost 1 base and 1 base respectively, with 5 bases between them.